These 25 T cell receptor beta chains were sequenced from one sample in a study of graft-versus-host responses after intestinal transplantation. No antigens are known for them. Here immunoSEQ multiplex PCR was the method, and the copy in TCRdb shows in-frame clones only, minus some. The table has around 40,000 clones, roughly 95% seen once. Sequences were derived from unstimulated CD4+ T cells sorted from spleen or lymph node cells, sampled before transplant. These receptors all stem from a human donor who was the organ donor for an intestinal transplant.

A single count supports this clone. This chain links TRBV5-4 with TRBJ2-4, with a weak D call TRBD1 (6 bases). There are 14 residues in the CDR3. Trimming pared 3 bases from V and 4 bases from J, leaving 11 bases between. Germline V gene sequence: CDR1 SGHNT, CDR2 YYREEE (reference sequence). The CDR3 nucleotides are TGTGCCAGCAGCTATTTGGGGGCGAAAAACATTCAGTACTTC. It encodes CASSYLGAKNIQYF. The variable domain in full, with the rest retrieved from reference TRBV5-4 and TRBJ2-4, is ETGVTQSPTHLIKTRGQQVTLRCSSQSGHNTVSWYQQALGQGPQFIFQYYREEENGRGNFPPRFSGLQFPNYSSELNVNALELDDSALYLCASSYLGAKNIQYFGAGTRLSVL.

V gene TRBV29-1 combines with J gene TRBJ1-2, with D hard to call. CDR1 SQVTM and CDR2 ANQGSEA come from the germline V gene. CDR3 size: 14 residues. The germline V and J ends were trimmed by 6 bases and 3 bases, with 17 bases remaining between them. The CDR3 loop is CSVALGDGDYGYTF. DNA for the CDR3: TGCAGCGTGGCTCTCGGCGACGGGGACTATGGCTACACCTTC.

In nucleotides, the CDR3 is TGTGCCAGTAGTATTAATCTAGGAGACTACGAGCAGTACTTC. Translation: CASSINLGDYEQYF. The chain is built from TRBV19 and TRBJ2-7; D unclear. The CDR3 runs 14 residues. V shed 3 bases and J shed 3 bases, with 12 bases lying between them. Germline V gene lookup returns CDR1 LNHDA and CDR2 SQIVND (reference sequence).

The CDR3 loop reads CASLTSGGPITDTQYF. CDR3 bases: TGTGCCAGCCTGACTAGCGGGGGGCCTATCACAGATACGCAGTATTTT. The chain employs TRBV7-9 and TRBJ2-3, with 13 bases identical to TRBD2. From germline, CDR1 is SEHNR and CDR2 FQNEAQ (reference sequence). This CDR3 comprises 16 residues. The trim removed 8 bases at V and 2 bases at J, leaving 7 bases unmatched.

The chain is built from TRBV21-1 and TRBJ2-6; the table calls TRBD1, which could not be checked here. TRBV21-1 corresponds to a pseudogene. The CDR3 runs to 20 residues. CDR3 loop: CASSNGGGTGTGSGANVLTF. CDR3 nucleotide sequence: TGTGCCAGCAGCAACGGAGGGGGGACAGGGACGGGCTCTGGGGCCAACGTCCTGACTTTC.

The chain carries TRBV10-3 and TRBJ2-1, with D maybe TRBD1 (7 bases). Germline lookup yields CDR1 ENHRY and CDR2 SYGVKD. Between the trimmed V and J ends, which lost 7 bases and 0 bases, there was a span of 10 bases. This CDR3 spans 14 amino acids. The CDR3 region has the DNA TGTGCCATCACTCAGGGGGGCTCCTACAATGAGCAGTTCTTC. Residues: CAITQGGSYNEQFF.

The chain has TRBV7-2 and TRBJ2-5; TRBD2 matches 10 bases. Germline assignment: CDR1 SGHTA and CDR2 FQGNSA. This CDR3 is 16 amino acids long. J gave up 5 bases and V 0 bases, and 6 bases lay outside the gene matches. The CDR3 loop reads CASSLASSGGPETQYF. The DNA of the CDR3 is TGTGCCAGCAGCTTAGCTAGTAGCGGGGGGCCGGAGACCCAGTACTTC.

V and J are TRBV6-5 and TRBJ2-7; 11 nucleotides align to TRBD2. The V and J ends lost 0 bases and 2 bases, in that order; junction bases with no gene match: 3. Germline V gene data show CDR1 as MNHEY and CDR2 as SVGAGI. The CDR3 runs 16 residues. Here the CDR3 reads CASSYSLAGGPYEQYF. CDR3 DNA sequence: TGTGCCAGCAGTTACTCGCTAGCGGGAGGACCCTACGAGCAGTACTTC.

The chain carries TRBV7-2 and TRBJ1-1, with 9 positions matching TRBD1. The J segment lost 4 bases and the V segment lost 4 bases, leaving 4 bases of the junction unmatched. The CDR3 covers 14 residues. Germline CDR1 SGHTA, CDR2 FQGNSA. In DNA form, the CDR3 reads TGTGCCAGCAGCTCCCGGGACAGGGCCACTGAAGCTTTCTTT. It codes for CASSSRDRATEAFF.

The V and J genes are TRBV5-1 and TRBJ1-3; D might be TRBD1 (6 bases). Germline CDR1 and CDR2: SGHRS and YFSETQ. This CDR3 comprises 14 residues. Trimming removed 4 bases at V and 0 bases at J, with 8 bases between. The CDR3 DNA reads TGCGCCAGCAGCAGGGACAACTCTGGAAACACCATATATTTT. Translation: CASSRDNSGNTIYF.

CDR3 nucleotide sequence: TGTGCCAGCAGCCCTACCGGGACAGGCGATACTAGCACAGATACGCAGTATTTT. Its protein is CASSPTGTGDTSTDTQYF. The V and J genes are TRBV7-2 and TRBJ2-3; TRBD1 aligns across 8 bases. Unmatched junction bases numbered 13, after V lost 5 bases and J lost 0 bases. The CDR3 covers 18 residues. Germline CDR1 is SGHTA and CDR2 is FQGNSA.

V usage is TRBV9 and J usage is TRBJ2-3; the D gene could be TRBD1 or TRBD2 (6 bases each). CDR1 SGDLS and CDR2 YYNGEE come from the germline V gene. CDR3 length equals 13 residues. Deletions cut 6 bases from V and 2 bases from J, with 10 bases between. Here the CDR3 reads CASTGAFTDTQYF. CDR3 DNA: TGTGCCAGCACGGGGGCCTTCACAGATACGCAGTATTTT.

This chain links TRBV2 with TRBJ1-6, with TRBD1 identical over 8 bases. V trimming: 8 bases; J trimming: 6 bases; junction bases outside the gene matches: 3. There are 13 residues in the CDR3. Germline V gene data show CDR1 as SNHLY and CDR2 as FYNNEI. CDR3 protein: CASRDRFNSPLHF. The CDR3 nucleotides are TGTGCCAGCCGGGACAGGTTTAATTCACCCCTCCACTTT.

In this sample, this clone turned up once. In nucleotides, the CDR3 is TGTGCCAGCGGAGGGGGGCTGGGCTATGGCTACACCTTC. Amino acids: CASGGGLGYGYTF. This chain joins TRBV6-1 and TRBJ1-2, with D perhaps matching TRBD1 (6 bases). Per the germline V gene, CDR1 is MNHNS and CDR2 is SASEGT. V lost 8 bases and J 4 bases, leaving 14 bases between the germline ends. The CDR3 extends over 13 amino acids.

The chain carries TRBV28 and TRBJ1-1, with a weak D call TRBD1 (6 bases). Trimming stripped 7 bases from V and 4 bases from J, with 13 bases between. This CDR3 region has 13 residues. Germline V CDR1 and CDR2: MDHEN, SYDVKM. CDR3 protein: CASKGQRTTEAFF. For the CDR3, the DNA is TGTGCCAGCAAAGGACAGCGGACCACTGAAGCTTTCTTT.

V is TRBV5-8 and J is TRBJ2-3; the D gene could be TRBD1 or TRBD2 (5 bases each). Germline CDR1 is SGHTS and CDR2 is YDEGEE. This CDR3 is 14 amino acids long. The V and J ends lost 4 bases and 3 bases respectively, with 12 bases between them. The DNA of the CDR3 is TGTGCCAGCAGCCCAAAGGGGAGAACAGATACGCAGTATTTT. Encoded protein: CASSPKGRTDTQYF.

About this clone: A read error is likely, as this CDR3 ends without the conserved phenylalanine or tryptophan. The genes are TRBV7-9 and TRBJ1-3, with unresolved D. CDR1 and CDR2 from the germline V gene are SEHNR and FQNEAQ (reference sequence). This CDR3 is 14 amino acids long. V was trimmed by 6 bases and J by 0 bases, leaving 9 bases between them. The CDR3 DNA follows: TGTGCCAGCAGGCGATCTGTCTCTGGAAACACCATATATCTT. Translation: CASRRSVSGNTIYL.

The chain uses TRBV6-5 and TRBJ1-1; 8 bases match TRBD1. Germline values: CDR1 MNHEY, CDR2 SVGAGI. The CDR3 runs to 13 residues. Trimming took 4 bases from V and 4 from J; bases not matched to a gene: 2. CDR3 in DNA: TGTGCCAGCAGTTTCACAGGGGGCACTGAAGCTTTCTTT. Amino acid sequence: CASSFTGGTEAFF.

The chain combines TRBV6-1 with TRBJ2-7, with unresolved D. V was clipped by 6 bases and J by 4 bases, with 10 bases between them. CDR1 and CDR2 (germline): MNHNS, SASEGT. CDR3 length: 12 amino acids. The CDR3 DNA is TGTGCCAGCAGCCCCCGAAGTTACGAGCAGTACTTC. Its translation: CASSPRSYEQYF.

This chain links TRBV4-3 with TRBJ2-5; 12 bases fit TRBD2. This CDR3 is 15 amino acids long. J was trimmed by 5 bases and V by 1 base; bases with no gene match: 2. CDR1 LGHNA and CDR2 YSLEER come from the germline V gene. The CDR3 DNA reads TGCGCCAGCAGCCAAGCTAGCGGGGGGGCCGAGACCCAGTACTTC. This encodes CASSQASGGAETQYF.

The rearrangement joins TRBV7-2 to TRBJ1-6; TRBD1 is a possible D gene (5 bases). Per germline, CDR1 SGHTA and CDR2 FQGNSA. CDR3 length: 16 amino acids. Trimming cost V 5 bases and J 6 bases, with 17 bases left between them. The CDR3 spells CASSLISGASNSPLHF. The CDR3 DNA reads TGTGCCAGCAGCCTCATCAGCGGGGCGAGTAATTCACCCCTCCACTTT.

The chain is built from TRBV30 and TRBJ2-7; TRBD1 agrees at 8 bases. The CDR3 sequence is 13 residues long. CDR1 is GTSNPN, CDR2 SVGIG, per germline (reference sequence). Trimming removed 2 bases from V and 3 bases from J; junction bases left unmatched: 3. The CDR3 nucleotides read TGTGCCTGGAGTCAGGGGGCAGTCTACGAGCAGTACTTC. Translation gives CAWSQGAVYEQYF.

The chain has TRBV30 and TRBJ1-3; D not resolved. The CDR3 is 15 residues long. The V gene lost 3 bases and the J gene lost 0 bases, with 12 bases spanning the gap. From germline, CDR1 is GTSNPN and CDR2 SVGIG (reference sequence). In DNA, the CDR3 is TGTGCCTGGAGGTTCCACGCCAACTCTGGAAACACCATATATTTT. Its protein is CAWRFHANSGNTIYF. The variable domain in full, completed from reference TRBV30 and TRBJ1-3, reads SQTIHQWPATLVQPVGSPLSLECTVEGTSNPNLYWYRQAAGRGLQLLFYSVGIGQISSEVPQNLSASRPQDRQFILSSKKLLLSDSGFYLCAWRFHANSGNTIYFGEGSWLTVV.

This chain links TRBV4-3 with TRBJ2-2; no reliable D call. This CDR3 comprises 13 residues. The ends were cut back, 0 bases at V and 2 bases at J, with 1 base in the middle. Germline V gene lookup returns CDR1 LGHNA and CDR2 YSLEER. In nucleotides, the CDR3 is TGCGCCAGCAGCCAAGACAACACCGGGGAGCTGTTTTTT. Translation: CASSQDNTGELFF.

The CDR3 DNA sequence: TGTGCCAGCAGTGAACCGCTAGCGGGGCCATACAATGAGCAGTTCTTC. Its translation is CASSEPLAGPYNEQFF. The rearrangement joins TRBV6-1 to TRBJ2-1, with 9 bases matching TRBD2. The V and J ends lost 2 bases and 4 bases, in that order; junction bases with no gene match: 6. The CDR3 contains 16 residues. The germline CDR1 and CDR2 sequences are MNHNS and SASEGT.